Listed here are 20 T cell receptor beta chains from one sample, sequenced in a study of response to subunit inactivated influenza vaccine. TCRdb ran MiXCR on the RT-PCR reads and lists one entry per CDR3 protein. The sample has about 480,000 distinct CDR3 sequences, 11% seen once. The sample was PBMCs from blood, taken roughly 47 days after vaccination. The receptors were gathered from a man between 45 and 60 years old who received an inactivated influenza vaccine.

This clonotype has ten or more counts. The chain carries TRBV29-1 and TRBJ1-1; possibly TRBD1 for D (5 bases). Trimming removed 6 bases from V and 0 bases from J, with 17 bases in between. CDR1 and CDR2 from the germline V gene are SQVTM and ANQGSEA. This CDR3 spans 15 amino acids. CDR3 nucleotides: TGCAGCGTGACGGTCGGGGCAAACTTGAACACTGAAGCTTTCTTT. As protein: CSVTVGANLNTEAFF.

V is TRBV20-1 and J is TRBJ2-3; 8 positions match TRBD2. CDR1 is DFQATT and CDR2 is SNEGSKA in the germline V gene (reference sequence). The CDR3 is 16 residues long. The V and J ends lost 2 bases and 1 base, in that order; junction bases with no gene match: 8. In nucleotides, the CDR3 is TGCAGTGCTAGAAGCTCCACTAGCGGCCGCACAGATACGCAGTATTTT. It is translated as CSARSSTSGRTDTQYF.

A few counts support this clonotype. The chain carries TRBV6-2 or TRBV6-3 and TRBJ2-2; tentatively, D is TRBD2 (5 bases). CDR1 MNHEY and CDR2 SVGEGT come from the germline V gene. Trimming took 4 bases from V and 3 from J, leaving 6 bases between them. This CDR3 has 13 amino acids. CDR3 in DNA: TGTGCCAGCAGTTTTAGCGACACCGGGGAGCTGTTTTTT. Amino acids: CASSFSDTGELFF.

The sample holds one count of this clonotype. The J gene is TRBJ1-6, the V gene TRBV4-1, with no clear D. The CDR3 runs to 15 residues. Deletions cut 4 bases from V and 6 bases from J, with 13 bases between. Germline CDR1 reads MGHRA; CDR2 reads YSYEKL. Here the CDR3 reads CASSPAEGSNSPLHF. CDR3 bases: TGCGCCAGCAGCCCAGCGGAGGGAAGTAATTCACCCCTCCACTTT.

The J gene is TRBJ2-3, the V gene TRBV20-1; TRBD2 aligns across 12 bases. The CDR3 contains 16 residues. Trimming cost V 2 bases and J 0 bases; bases outside gene matches: 3. Germline V CDR1 and CDR2: DFQATT, SNEGSKA (reference sequence). The CDR3: CSARLAGGPSTDTQYF. Here the CDR3 DNA reads TGCAGTGCTAGACTAGCGGGAGGGCCTAGCACAGATACGCAGTATTTT.

The V gene is TRBV7-9, the J gene TRBJ2-1; maybe TRBD2 (7 bases). This CDR3 spans 15 amino acids. Germline V CDR1 and CDR2: SEHNR, FQNEAQ (reference sequence). V was shortened by 5 bases and J by 6 bases, with 17 bases between the two germline ends. The chain's CDR3 is CASSLPGGASNEQFF. In nucleotides, the CDR3 is TGTGCCAGCAGCCTCCCGGGGGGCGCAAGCAATGAGCAGTTCTTC.

J is TRBJ1-5 and V is TRBV2, with 8 bases lining up with TRBD1. V trimming: 8 bases; J trimming: 5 bases; junction bases outside the gene matches: 8. CDR3 length: 14 residues. CDR1 and CDR2 from the germline V gene are SNHLY and FYNNEI. In DNA form, the CDR3 reads TGTGCCAGCCGGCGGACAGGGTCGGATCAGCCCCAGCATTTT. It encodes CASRRTGSDQPQHF.

J is TRBJ2-2 and V is TRBV6-5, with D tentatively TRBD1 (5 bases). Germline lookup yields CDR1 MNHEY and CDR2 SVGAGI. The CDR3 spans 15 residues. V lost 2 bases and J lost 6, with 13 bases in between. The DNA for the CDR3 is TGTGCCAGCAGTTACGGGCAGGGAAGGGCCGGGGAGCTGTTTTTT. This gives the protein CASSYGQGRAGELFF.

The sample holds many counts of this clonotype. The chain uses TRBV20-1 and TRBJ2-5, with D perhaps given as TRBD1 or TRBD2 (6 bases each). There are 12 residues in the CDR3. Germline-derived CDR1 and CDR2 are DFQATT and SNEGSKA (reference sequence). V lost 4 bases to trimming and J lost 6 bases, with 12 bases between them. This CDR3 is CSATGGRKTQYF. The CDR3 nucleotides are TGCAGTGCTACTGGGGGGCGGAAGACCCAGTACTTC.

Only a few counts were recorded for this clonotype. The V call is TRBV18, the J call TRBJ2-4, with D perhaps being TRBD1 or TRBD2 (5 bases each). This CDR3 is built from 19 residues. The V gene's germline CDR1 is KGHSH and CDR2 LQKENI. V was pared by 2 bases and J by 0 bases, with 20 bases between. CDR3 loop: CASSPVIGDPGVAKNIQYF. CDR3 sequence (DNA): TGTGCCAGCTCACCAGTTATAGGGGACCCTGGTGTAGCCAAAAACATTCAGTACTTC.

This clonotype was seen a handful of times. The rearrangement uses TRBV29-1 and TRBJ2-5; TRBD1 agrees at 9 bases. CDR1 and CDR2 from the germline V gene are SQVTM and ANQGSEA. CDR3 length: 14 residues. Losses at the gene ends were 5 bases for V and 5 bases for J; bases not matched to a gene: 9. CDR3 amino acids: CSVTGTGPRETQYF. The CDR3, as DNA: TGCAGCGTTACCGGGACAGGGCCTAGGGAGACCCAGTACTTC.

This clonotype was found a few times. The chain recombines TRBV20-1 with TRBJ2-5, with D tentatively TRBD2 (5 bases). Germline assignment: CDR1 DFQATT and CDR2 SNEGSKA (reference sequence). Trimming took 1 base from V and 7 from J, leaving 10 bases between them. CDR3 length: 12 amino acids. CDR3 protein: CSARGLAGTQYF. In DNA, the CDR3 is TGCAGTGCTAGAGGGCTAGCAGGGACCCAGTACTTC.

This clonotype appeared many times. V gene TRBV4-1 combines with J gene TRBJ1-2, with D possibly being TRBD1 (6 bases). The germline CDR1 and CDR2 sequences are MGHRA and YSYEKL. CDR3 length equals 12 residues. V lost 5 bases and J lost 5, with 9 bases in between. The CDR3 bases are TGCGCCAGCAGCTACGGGACATATGGCTACACCTTC. It translates to CASSYGTYGYTF.

This clonotype was counted many times. This chain joins TRBV2 and TRBJ2-7; no reliable D call. The V gene's germline CDR1 is SNHLY and CDR2 FYNNEI. Trimming took 2 bases from V and 4 from J, leaving 3 bases between them. The CDR3 is 11 amino acids. CDR3 protein: CASSEPYEQYF. For the CDR3, the DNA is TGTGCCAGCAGTGAACCTTACGAGCAGTACTTC.

This clonotype occurred a few times. The V and J genes are TRBV7-9 and TRBJ2-1, with D uncertain. The CDR3 contains 13 residues. Deletions cut 4 bases from V and 5 bases from J, with 9 bases between. CDR1 SEHNR and CDR2 FQNEAQ come from the germline V gene (reference sequence). This chain's CDR3 is CASSSGLNNEQFF. DNA for the CDR3: TGTGCCAGCAGCTCCGGCCTAAACAATGAGCAGTTCTTC.

This clonotype was recorded at least ten times. This chain uses TRBV29-1 with TRBJ2-1; D remains ambiguous. The V gene's germline CDR1 is SQVTM and CDR2 ANQGSEA. This CDR3 is built from 13 residues. Between the trimmed V and J ends, which lost 6 bases and 9 bases, there was a span of 18 bases. CDR3 nucleotide sequence: TGCAGCGTCACCCAGCGCTCTTGGGGTGAGCAGTTCTTC. Amino acids: CSVTQRSWGEQFF.

There are a few counts of this clonotype. The chain employs TRBV12-3 or TRBV12-4 and TRBJ2-2; a weak D match, TRBD1 (5 bases). The CDR3 runs 15 residues. Trimming pared 6 bases from V and 6 bases from J, leaving 17 bases between. The CDR3, as DNA: TGTGCCAGCAGCCCTTTTCACAGGAATCCCGGGGAGCTGTTTTTT. This encodes CASSPFHRNPGELFF.

This clonotype was counted many times. J is TRBJ2-1 and V is TRBV29-1; TRBD1 aligns across 7 bases. Germline CDR1 and CDR2: SQVTM and ANQGSEA. The CDR3 totals 14 residues. After removal of 7 bases from V and 4 bases from J, the junction contained 10 bases not matched to a gene. The CDR3 region is CSGGTGTVYNEQFF. For the CDR3, the DNA is TGCAGCGGTGGTACCGGGACAGTTTACAATGAGCAGTTCTTC.

This clonotype came up a few times. This rearrangement joins TRBV11-2 to TRBJ2-7, with TRBD1 matching 8 bases. The V gene end was trimmed by 0 bases and the J gene end by 3 bases; junction bases not matched to a gene: 13. The CDR3 has 18 residues. Germline V gives CDR1 SGHAT, CDR2 FQNNGV. The CDR3 sequence is CASSLDWGGGTGIYEQYF. The CDR3 bases are TGTGCCAGCAGCTTAGATTGGGGCGGAGGGACAGGAATCTACGAGCAGTACTTC.

This chain links TRBV5-1 with TRBJ2-6; tentative D call: TRBD1 (6 bases). The germline V gene has CDR1 SGHRS and CDR2 YFSETQ. Trimming took 4 bases from V and 4 from J, leaving 9 bases between them. The CDR3 extends over 14 amino acids. The CDR3 loop is CASSTGSGANVLTF. The CDR3 DNA reads TGCGCCAGCAGCACAGGGAGCGGGGCCAACGTCCTGACTTTC.